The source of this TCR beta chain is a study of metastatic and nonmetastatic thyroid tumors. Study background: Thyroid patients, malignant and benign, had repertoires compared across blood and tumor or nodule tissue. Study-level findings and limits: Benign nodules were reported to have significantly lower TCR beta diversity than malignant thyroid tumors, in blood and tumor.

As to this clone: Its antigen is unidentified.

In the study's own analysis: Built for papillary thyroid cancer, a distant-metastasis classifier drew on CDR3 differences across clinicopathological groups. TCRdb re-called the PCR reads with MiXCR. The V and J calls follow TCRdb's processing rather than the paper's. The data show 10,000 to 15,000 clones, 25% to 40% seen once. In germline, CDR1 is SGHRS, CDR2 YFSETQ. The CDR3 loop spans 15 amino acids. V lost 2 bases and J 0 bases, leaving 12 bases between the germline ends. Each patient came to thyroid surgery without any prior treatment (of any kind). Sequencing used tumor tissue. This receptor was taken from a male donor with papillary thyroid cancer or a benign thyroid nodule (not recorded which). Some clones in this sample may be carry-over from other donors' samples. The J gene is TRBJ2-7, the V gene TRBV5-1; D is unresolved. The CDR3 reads CASSFGGGSSYEQYF. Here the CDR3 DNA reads TGCGCCAGCAGCTTCGGTGGCGGTAGCTCCTACGAGCAGTACTTC. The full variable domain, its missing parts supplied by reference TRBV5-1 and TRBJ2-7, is KAGVTQTPRYLIKTRGQQVTLSCSPISGHRSVSWYQQTPGQGLQFLFEYFSETQRNKGNFPGRFSGRQFSNSRSEMNVSTLELGDSALYLCASSFGGGSSYEQYFGPGTRLTVT.